Each of the 12 T cell receptor beta chains below was sequenced from the same sample in a study of identical twins. TCRdb processed the 5' RACE reads anew with MiXCR; each CDR3 protein has one entry. The sample carries roughly 690,000 distinct CDR3 sequences, approximately 22% recorded once. Separately, the same data were catalogued under a study of T cells expressing NK-cell markers.

The sequencing input was PBMCs. These receptors all stem from a woman aged 18-30 years in good health.

The gene calls are TRBV6-1 and TRBJ1-2; D is unresolved. Trimming removed 8 bases at V and 4 bases at J, with 5 bases between. Germline CDR1 reads MNHNS; CDR2 reads SASEGT. This CDR3 comprises 10 residues. The CDR3 DNA reads TGTGCCAGCCAGTTCTATGGCTACACCTTC. Protein product: CASQFYGYTF.

This clonotype was detected ten times or more. A read error may account for a junction end that differs from germline. This chain joins TRBV5-1 and TRBJ2-1; D possibly corresponds to TRBD2 (5 bases). The germline gives CDR1 SGHRS, CDR2 YFSETQ. The CDR3 is made up of 13 amino acids. The CDR3 coding sequence is TGTGCCAGCAGCGGTAGCAGTTACAATGAGCAGTTCTTC. Amino acids: CASSGSSYNEQFF.

This clonotype was picked up many times. The chain employs TRBV27 and TRBJ2-1; D is uncertain. The CDR3 extends over 15 amino acids. Germline values: CDR1 MNHEY, CDR2 SMNVEV (reference sequence). The V and J ends lost 6 bases and 0 bases respectively, with 12 bases between them. The CDR3 DNA sequence: TGTGCCAGCAGACAACGATCTAGCTCCTACAATGAGCAGTTCTTC. As protein: CASRQRSSSYNEQFF.

The sample holds a few counts of this clonotype. The V gene is TRBV6-1, the J gene TRBJ2-2, with a tentative D call TRBD2 (5 bases). This CDR3 has 15 amino acids. Germline loops: CDR1 MNHNS, CDR2 SASEGT. The CDR3 DNA follows: TGTGCTAGCGCCTGGGTTCGTTCGAACACCGGGGAGCTGTTTTTT. Amino acid sequence: CASAWVRSNTGELFF.

The chain joins TRBV3-1 to TRBJ2-5, with TRBD2 as a possible D gene (5 bases). Germline loops: CDR1 LGHDT, CDR2 YNNKEL (reference sequence). The CDR3 length is 15 residues. Trimming shortened V by 1 base and J by 4 bases, and 13 bases separated the two germline ends. In DNA, the CDR3 is TGTGCCAGCAGCCAAGGGGGAGTTCTGCGAGAGACCCAGTACTTC. Its translation is CASSQGGVLRETQYF.

Ten or more counts support this clonotype. The chain combines TRBV20-1 with TRBJ2-3; 11 bases agree with TRBD2. J gave up 1 base and V 5 bases, and 5 bases lay outside the gene matches. The germline V gene encodes CDR1 DFQATT and CDR2 SNEGSKA (reference sequence). The CDR3 consists of 15 residues. CDR3 nucleotide sequence: TGCAGTGCTCGTAGGGGACTAGCGGGCACAGATACGCAGTATTTT. It is translated as CSARRGLAGTDTQYF.

This clonotype was counted between two and nine times. This sequence joins TRBV20-1 and TRBJ2-1, with 9 bases identical to TRBD2. The CDR3 length is 16 residues. V was pared by 6 bases and J by 1 base, with 10 bases of the junction left unmatched. Germline V lookup: CDR1 DFQATT, CDR2 SNEGSKA (reference sequence). The CDR3 DNA follows: TGCAGTGCGCCCCAGGGTAGCGGGGGTTCCTACAATGAGCAGTTCTTC. It translates to CSAPQGSGGSYNEQFF.

This clonotype occurred a few times. The chain couples TRBV12-3 or TRBV12-4 to TRBJ2-2, with TRBD1 as a possible D gene (6 bases). The germline V and J ends were trimmed by 5 bases and 7 bases, with 11 bases remaining between them. The CDR3 spans 13 residues. CDR3 DNA: TGTGCCAGCAGTCCCAGGGGAAGCGGGGAGCTGTTTTTT. This encodes CASSPRGSGELFF.

The gene calls are TRBV5-5 and TRBJ2-1; TRBD2 might be the D (5 bases). The CDR3 runs to 13 residues. Germline-derived CDR1 and CDR2 are SGHKS and YYEKEE (reference sequence). Trimming took off 5 bases at V and 3 bases at J, with 9 bases between the two ends. CDR3 loop: CASRLRDYNEQFF. Here the CDR3 DNA reads TGTGCCAGCAGACTGAGGGACTACAATGAGCAGTTCTTC. The full variable domain, with the rest looked up from reference TRBV5-5 and TRBJ2-1, is DAGVTQSPTHLIKTRGQQVTLRCSPISGHKSVSWYQQVLGQGPQFIFQYYEKEERGRGNFPDRFSARQFPNYSSELNVNALLLGDSALYLCASRLRDYNEQFFGPGTRLTVL.

This clonotype was observed at least ten times. In DNA form, the CDR3 reads TGTGCCAGCACCCTCCCGGGGGCGACAGATACGCAGTATTTT. Amino acids: CASTLPGATDTQYF. This chain connects TRBV5-6 to TRBJ2-3; D possibly matches TRBD1 or TRBD2 (6 bases each). The CDR3 is made up of 14 amino acids. V was trimmed by 6 bases and J by 3 bases, leaving 14 bases between them. Germline lookup yields CDR1 SGHDT and CDR2 YYEEEE.

The chain joins TRBV7-6 to TRBJ2-3; TRBD2 matches at 15 bases. The germline V gene encodes CDR1 SGHVS and CDR2 FNYEAQ. Trimming removed 3 bases from V and 6 bases from J; junction bases left unmatched: 4. The CDR3 extends over 16 amino acids. Here the CDR3 reads CASSFSGLAGGDTQYF. The DNA for the CDR3 is TGTGCCAGCAGCTTCTCCGGACTAGCGGGAGGGGATACGCAGTATTTT.

V usage is TRBV20-1 and J usage is TRBJ2-1, with 9 bases matching TRBD2. There are 12 residues in the CDR3. Trimming at V came to 4 bases and at J to 15 bases, leaving 10 bases not matched to a gene. CDR1 is DFQATT and CDR2 is SNEGSKA in the germline V gene (reference sequence). The CDR3 sequence: CSANLVASGMFF. The CDR3 nucleotides read TGCAGTGCTAATCTTGTGGCTAGCGGGATGTTCTTC.